This TCR beta chain was documented in a study of metastatic and nonmetastatic thyroid tumors (dated by TCRdb to the early 2020s). In terms of the full investigation: Repertoires were compared across peripheral blood and tumor or nodule tissue samples from malignant and benign thyroid patients.

Here is what the overall study found, with its caveats: TCR beta diversity was reported as significantly higher in malignant tumors than in benign nodules, in both blood and tumor samples.

This clone was detected many times. Its antigen is still unknown. Base qualities are missing; no much larger clone stands one base away. No treatment had been received by any patient before thyroid surgery. Using T-cell receptor beta sequencing, the study looked back at clinical samples from patients collected from 2012 to 2018. The cysteine opens and the phenylalanine closes a CDR3 of 16 amino acids. The only DNA kept is the CDR3, 48 bases in frame from the first base. Via the germline V gene, CDR1 is SQVTM and CDR2 ANQGSEA. Compared with germline, V lacks 2 bases and J lacks 6 bases; bases without a gene match: 10. Libraries were built with PCR. TCRdb lists the instrument as Illumina HiSeq 4000. High-throughput sequencing was used to profile the CDR3 region of the TCR beta-chain in every patient. In the authors' own workflow: A classifier to discriminate distant-metastatic papillary thyroid cancer patients was built from CDR3 differences across clinicopathological groups. The Shannon index was used to assess repertoire diversity, and the Morisita-Horn index was used to assess tumor-blood repertoire similarity. Using fastp trimming at Q25 and MiXCR clonotype assembly, TCRdb reanalyzed the public sequencing data and kept in-frame beta chains. The V and J calls shown here were made by TCRdb, not taken from the authors' results. For this sample the table gives about 24,000 clones, of which 19% were detected only once. About 4.6% of the sample lies in the top ten.

The sequencing input was blood. This clonotype was sampled from a male donor with papillary thyroid cancer or a benign thyroid nodule (not recorded which). Some clones in this sample may be carry-over from other donors' samples. The chain joins TRBV29-1 to TRBJ2-1; 10 bases in the middle match TRBD2. The CDR3 here reads CSVEQGAGGPRNEQFF. In nucleotides, the sequence is TGCAGCGTTGAACAAGGAGCGGGAGGGCCCCGCAATGAGCAGTTCTTC.